This T cell receptor (beta chain) derives from a study of blood T cell repertoires in COVID-19. Looking at the study overall: The samples span acute and convalescent COVID-19 from the United States, Italy and Spain. T cells, B-cell-depleted T cells, or PBMCs provided the cDNA or gDNA that served as material.

CDR1 MDHEN and CDR2 SYDVKM come from the germline V gene. V lost 5 bases, J lost 2 bases, and 13 bases lay in between. This CDR3 comprises 14 residues. In the authors' workflow: Estimation of nucleated cell counts relied on the amplification of reference gene primers. Produced via immunoSEQ multiplex PCR; TCRdb's table is partial and in-frame only. That table furnishes V, J and clone size, whereas the DNA furnished D and trimming. This sample has a few hundred thousand clones; roughly 86% occur once, and the top ten carry 9% to 15%. The V call is TRBV28, the J call TRBJ2-7; TRBD1 is a possible D gene (5 bases). This receptor was obtained from a man older than 75 with acute or convalescent COVID-19. Sequences were obtained from peripheral blood. The CDR3 region is CASSPQGSPYEQYF. In DNA, the CDR3 is TGTGCCAGCAGTCCCCAGGGTTCTCCCTACGAGCAGTACTTC.